This TCR beta chain was documented in a study of Graves' ophthalmopathy and Graves' hyperthyroidism (dated by TCRdb to the late 2010s). For the wider study: Peripheral blood samples were taken at the time of initial diagnosis, before any treatment was given. The study used signatures of the TCR beta repertoire to tell Graves' ophthalmopathy apart from Graves' hyperthyroidism and to predict which patients would progress to ophthalmopathy. In total, some 140 blood samples were TCR-sequenced: roughly 45 ophthalmopathy, approximately 75 hyperthyroidism and some 17 hyperthyroidism-to-ophthalmopathy patients. To explore V-J signatures distinguishing ophthalmopathy from hyperthyroidism, a discovery set of roughly 98 patients (fewer than 45 ophthalmopathy, 55 to 60 stable hyperthyroidism) was enrolled. For independent validation, a separate cohort was made up of around 18 hyperthyroidism patients plus 17 patients who later progressed from hyperthyroidism to ophthalmopathy. In several hyperthyroidism patients, the T-cell repertoires found in thyroid tissue were compared with those found in blood. Following sample collection, hyperthyroidism patients were given methimazole at a starting dose of 30 mg daily, and ophthalmopathy patients were given high-dose intravenous methylprednisolone.

For repertoire sequencing, TCR beta CDR3 regions were amplified from RNA transcripts. The first round was an RT-PCR using HTBI primers with the Qiagen OneStep RT-PCR kit, and this first round was followed by a second-round multiplex PCR, then size selection and purification. The libraries underwent paired-end sequencing with 100 bp reads on an Illumina HiSeq2000. The authors processed their data as follows. SOAPnuke was used to process the reads, removing any read that contained adapters or uncalled bases, had a mean Phred below 15, or lacked an exact match to the constant primer or identifier. COPE v1.2.5 was used to merge the high-quality paired reads. Unique nucleotide sequences were defined as clonotypes and aligned to IMGT TRB V, D and J references using MiTCR v1.1. The analysis was limited to V-J combinations with a frequency above 0.0001, which together covered 99.2% of the repertoires. For each V-J combination, a TCR clonal expansion and chaos score was defined as F50 clonal expansion divided by the chaos observed in the TCRdist matrix. Welch's t-statistics and random forest were used to reduce the features to about 12 V-J combinations, which were then used as input to a naive Bayes classifier. Thyroid-blood repertoire similarity was quantified with the Morisita-Horn index. The public reads were quality trimmed at Q25 with fastp and then assembled into clones with MiXCR by TCRdb, keeping productive beta chains. Every CDR3 protein is listed once, alongside the most common genes and DNA of its rows. The V and J calls reflect TCRdb's pipeline rather than the authors' work. Across this sample there are 650,000 to 800,000 distinct CDR3 sequences, with about 38% seen only once. The ten largest clones take up 3% to 4% of the sample.

Paper-wide results and their limitations: Most of the expanded thyroid clonotypes with a frequency above 0.001 were also detected in blood, and it was suggested that the thyroid immune response may be reflected by blood repertoires. In validation, the model predicted ophthalmopathy progression with about 70% sensitivity and less than 80% specificity; some 13 predicted patients were CT-confirmed with GO in a median of about 6.1 months. In cross-validation, the 13-signature model distinguished ophthalmopathy from stable hyperthyroidism with almost 90% sensitivity and around 81% specificity, and in the test set the corresponding values were 80% and 75%. Sample size was not predetermined statistically, and investigators were not blinded to group allocation.

Patients with ophthalmopathy had moderately to severely active disease, with a Clinical Activity Score of 3 or more, a NOSPECS grade of 4 or more, and a disease duration of less than 3 months. Patients with other autoimmune diseases, uncontrolled infections, pregnancy or lactation were excluded. Clinical symptoms, serum thyroxine, TRAb, thyroid ultrasound and orbital computed tomography were used for diagnosis. Using Ficoll-Paque density gradient centrifugation, PBMCs were isolated from about 9.2 ml of fresh peripheral blood. Trizol reagent was used to extract the total RNA, and its quality was then checked on an Agilent 2100 Bioanalyzer. Clipping removes 5 bases from V and 0 bases from J, with 2 as the unmatched junction base count. The CDR3 covers 14 residues, taking in both the cysteine and the phenylalanine. This entry keeps only the CDR3 DNA: 42 bases, framed from base 1. Per the germline V gene, SGHTA is the CDR1 and FQGTGA is the CDR2.

This clonotype was seen repeatedly, ten times or more. No antigen is known for it. There are no base qualities to consult, and no much larger clone falls within one base. The receptor chain draws on TRBV7-3 and TRBJ1-1, with 8 junctional bases fitting TRBD1. This clonotype was obtained from an adult man with Graves' ophthalmopathy. Sequencing input: peripheral blood. The bases are TGTGCCAGCAGCCTACAGGGGGTGAACACTGAAGCTTTCTTT. Its product reads: CASSLQGVNTEAFF.